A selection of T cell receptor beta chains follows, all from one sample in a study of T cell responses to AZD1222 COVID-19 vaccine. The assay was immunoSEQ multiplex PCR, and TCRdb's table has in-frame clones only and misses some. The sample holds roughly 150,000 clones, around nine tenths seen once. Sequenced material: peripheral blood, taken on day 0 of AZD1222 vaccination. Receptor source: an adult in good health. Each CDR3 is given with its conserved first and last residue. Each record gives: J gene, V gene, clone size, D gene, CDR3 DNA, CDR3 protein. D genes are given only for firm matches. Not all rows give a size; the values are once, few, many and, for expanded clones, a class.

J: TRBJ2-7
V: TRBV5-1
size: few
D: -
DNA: TGCGCCAGCAGCTTGGAAGCAGGGAACACCTACGAGCAGTACTTC
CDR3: CASSLEAGNTYEQYF

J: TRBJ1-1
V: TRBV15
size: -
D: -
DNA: TGTGCCACCAGAGGGGGGAGGAAGAACACTGAAGCTTTCTTT
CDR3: CATRGGRKNTEAFF

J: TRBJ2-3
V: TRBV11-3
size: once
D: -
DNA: TGTGCCAGCAGCCAATCCCCCTTAGCGGATACGCAGTATTTT
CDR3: CASSQSPLADTQYF

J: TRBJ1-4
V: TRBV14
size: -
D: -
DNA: TGTGCCAGCAGCGCCAGGACAGTTGAAAAACTGTTTTTT
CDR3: CASSARTVEKLFF

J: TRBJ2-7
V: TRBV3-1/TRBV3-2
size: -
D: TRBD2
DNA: TGTGCCAGCAGCCAAGGTATTAGCGGGAGCTGGTACGAGCAGTACTTC
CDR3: CASSQGISGSWYEQYF

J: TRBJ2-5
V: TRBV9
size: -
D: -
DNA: TGTGCCAGCAGCGTAGGGACTACCCAAGAGACCCAGTACTTC
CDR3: CASSVGTTQETQYF

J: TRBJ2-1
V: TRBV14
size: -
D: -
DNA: TGTGCCAGCAGCCCCAGGATCTACAATGAGCAGTTCTTC
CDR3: CASSPRIYNEQFF

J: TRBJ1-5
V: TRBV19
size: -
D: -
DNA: TGTGCCAGTAGATTTGAGAGCAATCAGCCCCAGCATTTT
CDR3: CASRFESNQPQHF

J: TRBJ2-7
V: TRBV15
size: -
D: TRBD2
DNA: TGTGCCACCAGCAGCGGGACTAGCGGCTACGAGCAGTACTTC
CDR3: CATSSGTSGYEQYF

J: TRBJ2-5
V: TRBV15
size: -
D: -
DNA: TGTGCCACCAGCCGGATCGGAGAGACCCAGTACTTC
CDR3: CATSRIGETQYF

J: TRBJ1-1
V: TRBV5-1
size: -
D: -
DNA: TGCGCCAGCTACCCCATCCTGGGCGGGAACACTGAAGCTTTCTTT
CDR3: CASYPILGGNTEAFF

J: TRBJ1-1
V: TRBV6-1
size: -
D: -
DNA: TGTGCCAGCAGTGAAGACGACAGGACGAACACTGAAGCTTTCTTT
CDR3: CASSEDDRTNTEAFF

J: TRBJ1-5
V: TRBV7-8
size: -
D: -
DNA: TGTGCCAGCAGCTTAGCTACGATTGGCAATCAGCCCCAGCATTTT
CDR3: CASSLATIGNQPQHF

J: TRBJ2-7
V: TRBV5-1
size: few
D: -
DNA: TGCGCCAGCAGTTCAGGGCCCTACGAGCAGTACTTC
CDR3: CASSSGPYEQYF

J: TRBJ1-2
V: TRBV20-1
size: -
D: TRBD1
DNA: TGCAGTGCTAGTGAAGCCGGGACAGCCCACTATGGCTACACCTTC
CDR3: CSASEAGTAHYGYTF

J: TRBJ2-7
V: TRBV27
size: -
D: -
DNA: TGTGCCAGCAGCCCTTCTTTGGCTTACGAGCAGTACTTC
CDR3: CASSPSLAYEQYF

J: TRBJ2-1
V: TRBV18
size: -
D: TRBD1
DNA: TGTGCCAGCTCACCCGGACAGGGCCGCTATTGGTTCTTC
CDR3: CASSPGQGRYWFF

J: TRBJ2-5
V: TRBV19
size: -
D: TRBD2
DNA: TGTGCCAGTAGCACGGGACTAGCGTTATTAGAGACCCAGTACTTC
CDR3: CASSTGLALLETQYF

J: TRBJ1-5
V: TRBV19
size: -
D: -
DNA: TGTGCCAGTAGTATAGTTGGGCCCAATCAGCCCCAGCATTTT
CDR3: CASSIVGPNQPQHF

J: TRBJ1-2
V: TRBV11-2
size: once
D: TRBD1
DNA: TGTGCCAGCAGCAGTCCCGGGACAGGGGACCGCTATGGCTACACCTTC
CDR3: CASSSPGTGDRYGYTF

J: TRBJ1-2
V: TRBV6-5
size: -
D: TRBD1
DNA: TGTGCCAGCAGTTCCGGGACAGGGAGTGCTGGCTACACCTTC
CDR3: CASSSGTGSAGYTF

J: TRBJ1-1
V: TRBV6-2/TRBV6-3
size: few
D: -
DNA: TGTGCCAGCAGTTATTCGAGGACTCTCGGGAACACTGAAGCTTTCTTT
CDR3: CASSYSRTLGNTEAFF

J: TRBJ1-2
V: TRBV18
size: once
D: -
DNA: TGTGCCAGCTCACCATCCGTGATCAACTATGGCTACACCTTC
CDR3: CASSPSVINYGYTF

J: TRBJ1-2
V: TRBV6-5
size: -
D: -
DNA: TGTGCCAGCAGTCCCGCGTCAGGGATCTATGGCTACACCTTC
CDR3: CASSPASGIYGYTF

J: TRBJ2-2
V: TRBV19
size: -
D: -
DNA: TGTGCCAGTAGACCCCTAATCAGGGGAAACACCGGGGAGCTGTTTTTT
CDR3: CASRPLIRGNTGELFF

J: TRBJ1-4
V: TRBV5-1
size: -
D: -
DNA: TGCGCCAGCAGTAACAGCCCCAGATTTCAAAATGAAAAACTGTTTTTT
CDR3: CASSNSPRFQNEKLFF

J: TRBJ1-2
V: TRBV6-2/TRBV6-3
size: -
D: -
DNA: TGTGCCAGCAGTTATGCGGGACACATCTATGGCTACACCTTC
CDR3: CASSYAGHIYGYTF

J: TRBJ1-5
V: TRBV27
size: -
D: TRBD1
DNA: TGTGCCAGCAGTCGACAGGGCTATAGCAATCAGCCCCAGCATTTT
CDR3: CASSRQGYSNQPQHF

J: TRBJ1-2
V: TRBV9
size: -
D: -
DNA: TGTGCCAGCAGCGTAGGGCCCAGGATGGACTATGGCTACACCTTC
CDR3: CASSVGPRMDYGYTF

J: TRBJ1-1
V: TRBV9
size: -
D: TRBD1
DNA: TGTGCCAGCAGCGTAGGGAGGCATTTGGGACAGGGCGCTGAAGCTTTCTTT
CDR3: CASSVGRHLGQGAEAFF

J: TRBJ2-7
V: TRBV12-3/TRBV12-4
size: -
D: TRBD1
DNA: TGTGCCAGCAATACAGGGGCACCTTACGAGCAGTACTTC
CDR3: CASNTGAPYEQYF

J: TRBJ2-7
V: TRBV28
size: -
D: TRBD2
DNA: TGTGCCAGCAGTTGGACTAGCTCCTACGAGCAGTACTTC
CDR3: CASSWTSSYEQYF

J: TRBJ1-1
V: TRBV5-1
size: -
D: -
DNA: TGCGCCAGCAGCCTCCCGGGACAAGGCCGATCTGAAGCTTTCTTT
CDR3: CASSLPGQGRSEAFF

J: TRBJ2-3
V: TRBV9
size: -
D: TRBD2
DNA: TGTGCCAGCAGCGTAGCCGGGAGGGCCTCAGATACGCAGTATTTT
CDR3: CASSVAGRASDTQYF

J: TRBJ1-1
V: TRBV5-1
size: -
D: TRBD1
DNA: TGCGCCAGCAGCTCGAAGGGACAGGGTAGTACTGAAGCTTTCTTT
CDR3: CASSSKGQGSTEAFF

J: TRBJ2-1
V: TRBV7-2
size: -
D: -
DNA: TGTGCCAGCAGCTCAAGCAGACTCCTCACTTACAATGAGCAGTTCTTC
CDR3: CASSSSRLLTYNEQFF

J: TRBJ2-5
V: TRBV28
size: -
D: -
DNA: TGTGCCAGCAGTGGCGTAGAGACCCAGTACTTC
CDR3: CASSGVETQYF

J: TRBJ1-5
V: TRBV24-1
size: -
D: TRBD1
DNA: TGTGCCACCGACCGGGACAGGGGGCCCAATCAGCCCCAGCATTTT
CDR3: CATDRDRGPNQPQHF

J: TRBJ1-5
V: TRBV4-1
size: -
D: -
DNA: TGCGCCAGCAGCCAAGAACGGGGGGGAGGGCAGCCCCAGCATTTT
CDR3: CASSQERGGGQPQHF

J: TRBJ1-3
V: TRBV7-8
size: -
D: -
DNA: TGTGCCAGCAGCTTGGGATGGGGGGCCGCCCGGACTGGAAACACCATATATTTT
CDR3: CASSLGWGAARTGNTIYF

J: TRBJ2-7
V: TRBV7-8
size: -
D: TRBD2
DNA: TGTGCCAGCAGCTCTCAGCGGGAGTGGGGGGTAGGGCAGTACTTC
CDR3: CASSSQREWGVGQYF

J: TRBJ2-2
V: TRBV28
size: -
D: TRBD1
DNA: TGTGCCAGCACAACGCCGGGACAGGGGTACACCGGGGAGCTGTTTTTT
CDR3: CASTTPGQGYTGELFF

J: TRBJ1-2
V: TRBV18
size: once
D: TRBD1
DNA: TGTGCCAGCTCACCGGGACAGGGGTATGGCTACACCTTC
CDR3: CASSPGQGYGYTF

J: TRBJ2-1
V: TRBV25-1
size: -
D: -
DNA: TGTGCCAGCAGAGATACGGGGCGGCAGTTCTTC
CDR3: CASRDTGRQFF

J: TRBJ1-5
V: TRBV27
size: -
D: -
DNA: TGTGCCAGCAGATTGGCCGGGAGCAATCAGCCCCAGCATTTT
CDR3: CASRLAGSNQPQHF

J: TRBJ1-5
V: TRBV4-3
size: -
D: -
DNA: TGCGCCAGCAGCCAAGACGAACGCAATCAGCCCCAGCATTTT
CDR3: CASSQDERNQPQHF

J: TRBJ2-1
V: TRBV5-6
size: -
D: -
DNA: TGTGCCAGCAGCTTGTTTGTGGGAGAACGATATGGGGATGAGCAGTTCTTC
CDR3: CASSLFVGERYGDEQFF

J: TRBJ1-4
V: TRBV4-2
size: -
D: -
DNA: TGTGCCAGCAGCCAAGATGGGCCAGTGGGTGAAAAACTGTTTTTT
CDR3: CASSQDGPVGEKLFF

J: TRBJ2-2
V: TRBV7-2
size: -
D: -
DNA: TGTGCCAGCAGCCAGACGTCCCGGAACACCGGGGAGCTGTTTTTT
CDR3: CASSQTSRNTGELFF

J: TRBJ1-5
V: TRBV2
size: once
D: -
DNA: TGTGCCAGCAGTGAAGCGGGTGTAGGTCAGCCCCAGCATTTT
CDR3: CASSEAGVGQPQHF

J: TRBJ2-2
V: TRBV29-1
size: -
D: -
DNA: TGCAGCGTTAGGGTTTCGAACACCGGGGAGCTGTTTTTT
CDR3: CSVRVSNTGELFF

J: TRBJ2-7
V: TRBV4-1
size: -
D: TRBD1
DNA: TGCGCCAGCAGCCAAACGGACAGGGGCTACGAGCAGTACTTC
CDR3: CASSQTDRGYEQYF

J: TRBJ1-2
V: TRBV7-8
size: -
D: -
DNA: TGTGCCAGCAGCTTAGAATCGGGGGTGGGTGGCTACACCTTC
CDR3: CASSLESGVGGYTF